One sample yielded the 7 T cell receptor beta chains listed below, sequenced in a study of shared clonotypes between healthy human individuals. The method was immunoSEQ multiplex PCR; TCRdb's version includes in-frame clones alone and lacks a portion of them. The sample carries just under 350,000 clones, about 73% recorded once. Sequencing was performed on memory CD4+ T cells sorted from blood. Subset defined: CD45RA-negative fraction. These receptor sequences come from a man aged 30-40 years in good health.

This clone was detected ten times or more. The same CDR3 arises from other DNA sequences in this sample as well. The rearrangement joins TRBV5-1 to TRBJ1-1, with unresolved D. The CDR3 runs 13 residues. Per germline, CDR1 SGHRS and CDR2 YFSETQ. Trimming shortened V by 1 base and J by 9 bases, and 13 bases separated the two germline ends. CDR3 protein: CASSLWEASKAFF. Here the CDR3 DNA reads TGCGCCAGCAGCTTGTGGGAAGCGTCGAAAGCTTTCTTT.

The V gene is TRBV7-8, the J gene TRBJ1-4; 9 bases fit TRBD1. The CDR3 covers 14 residues. The V gene's germline CDR1 is SGHVS and CDR2 FQNEAQ. V dropped 5 bases and J dropped 5; count of bases not matched to a gene: 3. This CDR3 is CASSHRGRNEKLFF. CDR3 DNA: TGTGCCAGCAGCCACAGGGGGCGCAATGAAAAACTGTTTTTT.

The CDR3 DNA is TGTGCCAGCAGAGCAACTAGCGGTCTAGGGGGAGATACGCAGTATTTT. It specifies CASRATSGLGGDTQYF. The chain employs TRBV2 and TRBJ2-3; 8 bases match TRBD2. Germline V lookup: CDR1 SNHLY, CDR2 FYNNEI. This CDR3 contains 16 residues. The V gene end was trimmed by 6 bases and the J gene end by 5 bases; junction bases not matched to a gene: 13.

The V call is TRBV5-1, the J call TRBJ1-1, with D uncertain. CDR1 is SGHRS, CDR2 YFSETQ, per germline. This CDR3 comprises 16 residues. V gave up 2 bases and J gave up 4 bases, with 18 bases separating them. CDR3: CASSFGEVGSVTEAFF. The CDR3 DNA is TGCGCCAGCAGCTTCGGGGAGGTAGGGTCGGTCACTGAAGCTTTCTTT.

This clone was counted many times. The gene calls are TRBV29-1 and TRBJ2-3, with 8 bases fitting TRBD2. The V and J ends lost 3 bases and 0 bases, in that order; junction bases with no gene match: 5. Germline V gene data show CDR1 as SQVTM and CDR2 as ANQGSEA. This CDR3 comprises 15 residues. CDR3 in amino acids: CSVDSGGRSTDTQYF. In DNA form, the CDR3 reads TGCAGCGTTGATAGCGGCGGGAGGAGCACAGATACGCAGTATTTT.

The rearrangement links TRBV4-3 to TRBJ2-3; D possibly corresponds to TRBD2 (7 bases). The CDR3 has 16 amino acids. The V end was cut by 5 bases, the J end by 2 bases, with 17 bases between. Looked up from germline, CDR1 is LGHNA and CDR2 is YSLEER. This CDR3 is CASSKMGAGDTDTQYF. DNA of the CDR3: TGCGCCAGCAGCAAGATGGGGGCGGGAGACACAGATACGCAGTATTTT.

The V call is TRBV2, the J call TRBJ2-1; 7 bases agree with TRBD1. The germline V gene encodes CDR1 SNHLY and CDR2 FYNNEI. CDR3 length equals 15 residues. V was pared by 1 base and J by 1 base, with 1 base of the junction left unmatched. This CDR3 reads CASSEEQGSYNEQFF. The CDR3 DNA reads TGTGCCAGCAGTGAAGAACAGGGGTCCTACAATGAGCAGTTCTTC.